A single sample is the source of the 24 T cell receptor beta chains below, sequenced in a study of cytomegalovirus exposure and HLA in healthy donors (dated by TCRdb to the late 2010s). The library was produced with the immunoSEQ multiplex PCR assay. TCRdb took over this immuneACCESS table, retaining in-frame rearrangements with V and J assigned. Such tables are incomplete; in checked studies, under half of the missing clones stem from an unresolved V gene, and the remainder is unexplained. Counted in this sample were 92,000 or so clones; 95% to 97% of them appeared once. 0.78% of the sample is taken by the ten largest. Material: PBMCs. The receptors here all came from a man between 18 and 35 years old in good health and CMV-seronegative.

This rearrangement joins TRBV7-9 to TRBJ2-7; 8 bases agree with TRBD1. Germline V gene lookup returns CDR1 SEHNR and CDR2 FQNEAQ (reference sequence). Trimming cost V 8 bases and J 6 bases; bases outside gene matches: 6. This CDR3 spans 12 amino acids. CDR3 sequence reads: CASGHRGSEQYV. DNA for the CDR3: TGTGCCAGCGGACACAGGGGGAGCGAGCAGTACGTC.

The gene calls are TRBV10-3 and TRBJ2-5, with D possibly being TRBD2 (6 bases). V lost 2 bases and J 3 bases, leaving 13 bases between the germline ends. The CDR3 is 15 amino acids. The germline gives CDR1 ENHRY, CDR2 SYGVKD. CDR3: CAISEGSGEKETQYF. DNA of the CDR3: TGTGCCATCAGTGAGGGTAGCGGAGAAAAAGAGACCCAGTACTTC.

The V and J genes are TRBV27 and TRBJ2-5; 9 bases match TRBD1. The CDR3 is 13 amino acids. The germline CDR1 and CDR2 sequences are MNHEY and SMNVEV (reference sequence). The trim removed 6 bases at V and 5 bases at J, leaving 4 bases unmatched. The CDR3 DNA reads as TGTGCCAGCAGCACGACAGGGGGGGAGACCCAGTACTTC. As protein: CASSTTGGETQYF.

This chain joins TRBV4-3 and TRBJ1-2; D is unclear. This CDR3 is 14 amino acids long. V was pared by 2 bases and J by 7 bases, with 14 bases between. Germline V CDR1 and CDR2: LGHNA, YSLEER. CDR3 coding DNA: TGCGCCAGCAGCCAATCGTACCTTGCTACTGGCTACACCTTC. Its translation: CASSQSYLATGYTF.

V is TRBV27 and J is TRBJ2-2; 12 bases map to TRBD2. The CDR3 is made up of 15 amino acids. The V gene end was trimmed by 6 bases and the J gene end by 2 bases; junction bases not matched to a gene: 1. Germline V gene sequence: CDR1 MNHEY, CDR2 SMNVEV (reference sequence). CDR3: CASRTSGRNTGELFF. The CDR3 bases are TGTGCCAGCAGGACTAGCGGGAGAAACACCGGGGAGCTGTTTTTT.

The CDR3 sequence is CASRAAAKGQGYGYTF. In DNA form, the CDR3 reads TGTGCCAGCAGGGCGGCCGCCAAGGGGCAAGGGTATGGCTACACCTTC. The J gene is TRBJ1-2, the V gene TRBV28; a weak D match, TRBD1 (5 bases). Germline CDR1 reads MDHEN; CDR2 reads SYDVKM. V was shortened by 6 bases and J by 5 bases, with 22 bases between the two germline ends. The CDR3 is 16 residues long.

CDR3 in amino acids: CASSLGGTTRTGELFF. Here the CDR3 DNA reads TGCGCCAGCAGCTTGGGCGGGACCACGAGAACCGGGGAGCTGTTTTTT. This chain uses TRBV5-1 with TRBJ2-2, with D tentatively TRBD2 (6 bases). The V and J ends lost 0 bases and 5 bases respectively, with 14 bases between them. This CDR3 is 16 amino acids long. Germline lookup yields CDR1 SGHRS and CDR2 YFSETQ.

The V call is TRBV11-3, the J call TRBJ2-7, with 7 bases fitting TRBD1. The CDR3 has 16 residues. With 1 base clipped from V and 2 bases from J, the junction kept 8 bases outside the gene matches. Per the germline V gene, CDR1 is SGHNT and CDR2 is YENEEA. In DNA form, the CDR3 reads TGTGCCAGCAGCTTAGGAGGGACAGACTATACCTACGAGCAGTACGTC. Encoded protein: CASSLGGTDYTYEQYV.

The gene calls are TRBV21-1 and TRBJ2-1; the table calls TRBD1, which could not be checked here. TRBV21-1 is a pseudogene. The length of the CDR3 is 16 residues. The CDR3 bases are TGTGCCAGCAGCGGAAGCAGACAGGCTTCCTACAATGAGCAGTTCTTC. It specifies CASSGSRQASYNEQFF.

This sequence joins TRBV25-1 and TRBJ2-7; 9 bases are a match to TRBD1. The germline gives CDR1 MGHDK, CDR2 SYGVNS. V lost 8 bases to trimming and J lost 5 bases; unmatched junction nucleotides: 7. This CDR3 comprises 13 residues. Here the CDR3 DNA reads TGTGCCAGCTTAAGGGGACAGGGCCACGAGCAGTACTTC. Translation: CASLRGQGHEQYF.

The chain joins TRBV9 to TRBJ2-3, with TRBD2 identical over 7 bases. CDR3 length equals 14 residues. Trimming removed 3 bases from V and 0 bases from J; junction bases left unmatched: 1. Looked up from germline, CDR1 is SGDLS and CDR2 is YYNGEE. The CDR3 spells CASSGGRSTDTQYF. In DNA, the CDR3 is TGTGCCAGCAGCGGCGGGAGAAGCACAGATACGCAGTATTTT.

CDR3 nucleotide sequence: TGCGCCAGCAGCTTGGTCCAGGGGCCCTACAATGAGCAGTTCTTC. This gives the protein CASSLVQGPYNEQFF. The chain carries TRBV5-1 and TRBJ2-1; TRBD1 is a possible D gene (6 bases). Trimming stripped 0 bases from V and 2 bases from J, with 9 bases between. Per the germline V gene, CDR1 is SGHRS and CDR2 is YFSETQ. There are 15 residues in the CDR3. The full variable domain, rest sourced from reference TRBV5-1 and TRBJ2-1, is KAGVTQTPRYLIKTRGQQVTLSCSPISGHRSVSWYQQTPGQGLQFLFEYFSETQRNKGNFPGRFSGRQFSNSRSEMNVSTLELGDSALYLCASSLVQGPYNEQFFGPGTRLTVL.

The V and J genes are TRBV28 and TRBJ1-5; 8 bases align to TRBD1. Germline CDR1 reads MDHEN; CDR2 reads SYDVKM. The CDR3 spans 14 residues. Trimming took 8 bases from V and 6 from J; bases not matched to a gene: 9. The CDR3 loop reads CASRIQGEVQPQHF. The CDR3 region has the DNA TGTGCCAGCCGCATACAGGGGGAAGTTCAGCCCCAGCATTTT.

This sequence joins TRBV30 and TRBJ2-3; weak D call: TRBD2 (5 bases). The V end lost 1 base, the J end lost 0 bases, and 14 bases lay between the germline ends. The CDR3 runs to 16 residues. Germline CDR1 reads GTSNPN; CDR2 reads SVGIG (reference sequence). CDR3 coding DNA: TGTGCCTGGAGTGAAGATGAGCGGCGTAGCACAGATACGCAGTATTTT. It yields the protein CAWSEDERRSTDTQYF.

The CDR3 DNA reads TGTGCCAGCAGTGAAGTGGACAGAGACCTAGGGGAGACCCAGTACTTC. Amino acid sequence: CASSEVDRDLGETQYF. The chain couples TRBV2 to TRBJ2-5; a weak D match, TRBD1 (6 bases). V was cut by 1 base and J by 5 bases, with 17 bases left in between. CDR3 length equals 16 residues. Germline-derived CDR1 and CDR2 are SNHLY and FYNNEI.

The chain is built from TRBV5-6 and TRBJ2-7; the D gene is possibly TRBD2 (5 bases). The germline V gene encodes CDR1 SGHDT and CDR2 YYEEEE. V dropped 1 base and J dropped 7 bases, with 12 bases sitting between them. This CDR3 region has 13 residues. The CDR3 region has the DNA TGTGCCAGCAGCTTGTCGAGGGTTCGGGAGCAGTACTTC. Residues: CASSLSRVREQYF.

This clone appeared once. The chain combines TRBV7-6 with TRBJ1-5; 8 nucleotides align to TRBD1. V gave up 1 base and J gave up 1 base; unmatched junction bases: 12. CDR3 length: 19 amino acids. Germline V CDR1 and CDR2: SGHVS, FNYEAQ. CDR3 DNA sequence: TGTGCCAGCAGCTTAGGTATTCCAGGGGGCGCGGGAAGCAATCAGCCCCAGCATTTT. It translates to CASSLGIPGGAGSNQPQHF.

This chain connects TRBV27 to TRBJ1-1, with D unresolved. V shed 4 bases and J shed 3 bases, with 9 bases lying between them. CDR1 is MNHEY, CDR2 SMNVEV, per germline (reference sequence). The CDR3 consists of 13 residues. In DNA, the CDR3 is TGTGCCAGCAGTTACAAGGGAGACACTGAAGCTTTCTTT. It yields the protein CASSYKGDTEAFF.

This chain connects TRBV6-6 to TRBJ2-1; no clear D gene. With 2 bases removed from V and 4 bases from J, the gap between germline ends came to 9 bases. The CDR3 spans 14 residues. Per germline, CDR1 MNHNY and CDR2 SVGAGI (reference sequence). As DNA, the CDR3 is TGTGCCAGCAGTTACAGTGCGGAGTACAATGAGCAGTTCTTC. Its translation is CASSYSAEYNEQFF.

The rearrangement links TRBV6-1 to TRBJ1-5; no clear D gene. V lost 7 bases to trimming and J lost 4 bases, with 14 bases between them. Germline V CDR1 and CDR2: MNHNS, SASEGT. The CDR3 contains 14 residues. This chain's CDR3 is CASIPVLKNQPQHF. CDR3 coding DNA: TGTGCCAGCATACCGGTCCTGAAAAATCAGCCCCAGCATTTT.

The CDR3 sequence is CASSHPSPGDKTDTQYF. The CDR3 DNA reads TGTGCCAGCAGCCACCCGAGTCCGGGGGATAAAACAGATACGCAGTATTTT. V and J are TRBV7-8 and TRBJ2-3; D perhaps matches TRBD2 (6 bases). Germline assignment: CDR1 SGHVS and CDR2 FQNEAQ. V dropped 5 bases and J dropped 3 bases, with 21 bases sitting between them. The CDR3 loop spans 17 amino acids.

This clone was found once. This sequence joins TRBV10-2 and TRBJ1-3; tentative D call: TRBD1 (5 bases). The CDR3 is 13 residues long. Germline CDR1 is WSHSY and CDR2 is SAAADI. The V end was cut by 4 bases, the J end by 3 bases, with 7 bases between. CDR3 loop: CASSAGGGNTIYF. CDR3 in DNA: TGCGCCAGCAGTGCGGGGGGTGGAAACACCATATATTTT.

The chain has TRBV7-9 and TRBJ2-1; TRBD2 matches at 13 bases. The CDR3 contains 15 residues. V trimming: 5 bases; J trimming: 3 bases; junction bases outside the gene matches: 1. CDR1 is SEHNR and CDR2 is FQNEAQ in the germline V gene (reference sequence). CDR3 in DNA: TGTGCCAGCAGCGGGACTAGCGGGGTCTACAATGAGCAGTTCTTC. This encodes CASSGTSGVYNEQFF. Supplemented by reference TRBV7-9 and TRBJ2-1, the full variable domain reads DTGVSQNPRHKITKRGQNVTFRCDPISEHNRLYWYRQTLGQGPEFLTYFQNEAQLEKSRLLSDRFSAERPKGSFSTLEIQRTEQGDSAMYLCASSGTSGVYNEQFFGPGTRLTVL.

The chain combines TRBV6-5 with TRBJ1-5; D not certain. There are 16 residues in the CDR3. Per the germline V gene, CDR1 is MNHEY and CDR2 is SVGAGI. Trimming took 1 base from V and 6 from J, leaving 16 bases between them. The CDR3 sequence is CASSYLGIGVSQPQHF. DNA for the CDR3: TGTGCCAGCAGTTACTTGGGGATCGGGGTATCTCAGCCCCAGCATTTT.